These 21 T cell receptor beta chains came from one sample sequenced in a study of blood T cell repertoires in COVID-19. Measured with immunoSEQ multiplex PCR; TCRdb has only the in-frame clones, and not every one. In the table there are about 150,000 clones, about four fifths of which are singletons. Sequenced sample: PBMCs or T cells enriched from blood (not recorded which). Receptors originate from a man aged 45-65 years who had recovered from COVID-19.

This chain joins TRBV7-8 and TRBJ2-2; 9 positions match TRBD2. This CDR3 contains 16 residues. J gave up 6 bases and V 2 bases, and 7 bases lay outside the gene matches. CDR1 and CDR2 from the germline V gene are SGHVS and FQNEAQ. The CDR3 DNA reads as TGTGCCAGCAGCTTACAGGCGGGGGGGCCGGCCGGGGAGCTGTTTTTT. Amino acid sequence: CASSLQAGGPAGELFF.

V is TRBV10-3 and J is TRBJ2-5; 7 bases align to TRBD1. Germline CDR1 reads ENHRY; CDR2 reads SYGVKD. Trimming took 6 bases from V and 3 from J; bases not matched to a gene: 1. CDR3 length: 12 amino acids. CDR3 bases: TGTGCCATCAGGGGGACAGAAGAGACCCAGTACTTC. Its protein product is CAIRGTEETQYF.

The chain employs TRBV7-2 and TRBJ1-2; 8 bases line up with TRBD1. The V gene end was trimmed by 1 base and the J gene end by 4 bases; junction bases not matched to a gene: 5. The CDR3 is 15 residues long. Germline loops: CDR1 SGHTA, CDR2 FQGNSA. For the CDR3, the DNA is TGTGCCAGCAGCTTAGGGGGACAGGCCCTCTATGGCTACACCTTC. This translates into CASSLGGQALYGYTF.

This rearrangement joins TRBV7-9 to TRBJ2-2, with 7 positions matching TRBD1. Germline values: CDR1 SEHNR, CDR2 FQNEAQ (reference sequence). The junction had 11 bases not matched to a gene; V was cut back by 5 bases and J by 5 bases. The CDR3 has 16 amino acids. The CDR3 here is CASSPRQGSLTGELFF. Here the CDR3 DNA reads TGTGCCAGCAGCCCTCGACAGGGAAGCTTGACCGGGGAGCTGTTTTTT.

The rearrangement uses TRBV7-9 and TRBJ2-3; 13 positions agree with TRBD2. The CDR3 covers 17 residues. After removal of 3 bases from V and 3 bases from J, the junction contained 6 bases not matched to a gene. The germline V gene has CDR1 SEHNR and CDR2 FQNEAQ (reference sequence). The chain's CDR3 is CASSLTSGGPSTDTQYF. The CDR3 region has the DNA TGTGCCAGCAGCTTGACTAGCGGGGGGCCAAGTACAGATACGCAGTATTTT. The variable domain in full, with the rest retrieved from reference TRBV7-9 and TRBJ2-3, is DTGVSQNPRHKITKRGQNVTFRCDPISEHNRLYWYRQTLGQGPEFLTYFQNEAQLEKSRLLSDRFSAERPKGSFSTLEIQRTEQGDSAMYLCASSLTSGGPSTDTQYFGPGTRLTVL.

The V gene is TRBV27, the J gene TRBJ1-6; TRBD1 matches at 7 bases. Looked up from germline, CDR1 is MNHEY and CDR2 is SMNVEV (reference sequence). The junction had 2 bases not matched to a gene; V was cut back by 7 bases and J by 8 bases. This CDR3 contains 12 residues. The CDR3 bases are TGTGCCAGCACCACAGGGGATTCACCCCTCCACTTT. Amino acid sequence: CASTTGDSPLHF.

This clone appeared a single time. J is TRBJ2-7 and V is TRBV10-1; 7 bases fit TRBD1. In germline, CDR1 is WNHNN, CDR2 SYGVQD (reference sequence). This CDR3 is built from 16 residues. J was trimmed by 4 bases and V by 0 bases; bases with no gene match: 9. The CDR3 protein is CASSESYRGQSYEQYF. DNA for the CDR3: TGCGCCAGCAGTGAGTCGTATAGGGGACAGTCTTACGAGCAGTACTTC.

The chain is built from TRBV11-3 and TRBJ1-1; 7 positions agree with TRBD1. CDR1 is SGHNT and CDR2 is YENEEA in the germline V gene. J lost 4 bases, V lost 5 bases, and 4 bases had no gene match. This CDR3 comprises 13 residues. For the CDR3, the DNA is TGTGCCAGCAGCACGAACAGGGGCACTGAAGCTTTCTTT. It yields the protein CASSTNRGTEAFF.

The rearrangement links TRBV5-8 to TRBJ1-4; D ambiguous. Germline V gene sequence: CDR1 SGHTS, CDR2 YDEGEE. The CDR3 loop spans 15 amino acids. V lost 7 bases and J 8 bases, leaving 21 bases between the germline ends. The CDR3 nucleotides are TGTGCCAGCCAAACGGCACAGTTGAGTAACGAAAAACTGTTTTTT. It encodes CASQTAQLSNEKLFF.

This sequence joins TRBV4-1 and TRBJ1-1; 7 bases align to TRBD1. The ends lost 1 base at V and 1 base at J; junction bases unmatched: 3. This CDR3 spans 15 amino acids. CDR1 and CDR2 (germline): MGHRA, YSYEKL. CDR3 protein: CASSQGQGPNTEAFF. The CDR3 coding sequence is TGCGCCAGCAGCCAAGGACAGGGACCGAACACTGAAGCTTTCTTT.

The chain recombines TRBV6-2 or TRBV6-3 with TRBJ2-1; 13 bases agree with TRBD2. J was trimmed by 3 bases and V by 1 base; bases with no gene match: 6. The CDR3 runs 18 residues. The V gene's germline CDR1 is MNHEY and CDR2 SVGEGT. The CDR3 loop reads CASSYLGLAGVLYNEQFF. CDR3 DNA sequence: TGTGCCAGCAGTTACTTAGGACTAGCGGGGGTCCTCTACAATGAGCAGTTCTTC.

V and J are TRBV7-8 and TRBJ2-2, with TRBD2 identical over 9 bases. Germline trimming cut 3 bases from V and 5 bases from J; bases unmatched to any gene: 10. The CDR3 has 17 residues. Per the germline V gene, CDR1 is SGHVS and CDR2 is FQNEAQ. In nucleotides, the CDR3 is TGTGCCAGCAGCTTCCCGACTAGCGGCCCCACGACCGGGGAGCTGTTTTTT. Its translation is CASSFPTSGPTTGELFF.

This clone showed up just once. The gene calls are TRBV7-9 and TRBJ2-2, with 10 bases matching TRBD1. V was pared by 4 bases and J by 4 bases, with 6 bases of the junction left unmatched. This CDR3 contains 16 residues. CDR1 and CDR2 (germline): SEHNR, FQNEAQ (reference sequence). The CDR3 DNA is TGTGCCAGCAGCTCGGACAGGGGGATTGGCACCGGGGAGCTGTTTTTT. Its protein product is CASSSDRGIGTGELFF.

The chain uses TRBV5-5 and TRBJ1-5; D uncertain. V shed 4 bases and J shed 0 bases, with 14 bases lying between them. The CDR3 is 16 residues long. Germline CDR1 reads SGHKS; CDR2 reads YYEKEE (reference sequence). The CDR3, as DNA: TGTGCCAGCAGCCCTGCTTGGGCAGTTAGCAATCAGCCCCAGCATTTT. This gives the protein CASSPAWAVSNQPQHF.

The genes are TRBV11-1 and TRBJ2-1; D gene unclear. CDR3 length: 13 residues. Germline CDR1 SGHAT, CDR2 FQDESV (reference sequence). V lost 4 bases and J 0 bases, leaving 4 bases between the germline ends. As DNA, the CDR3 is TGTGCCAGCAGCTCCCGCTCCTACAATGAGCAGTTCTTC. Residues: CASSSRSYNEQFF. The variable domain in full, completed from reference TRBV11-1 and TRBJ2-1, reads EAEVAQSPRYKITEKSQAVAFWCDPISGHATLYWYRQILGQGPELLVQFQDESVVDDSQLPKDRFSAERLKGVDSTLKIQPAELGDSAMYLCASSSRSYNEQFFGPGTRLTVL.

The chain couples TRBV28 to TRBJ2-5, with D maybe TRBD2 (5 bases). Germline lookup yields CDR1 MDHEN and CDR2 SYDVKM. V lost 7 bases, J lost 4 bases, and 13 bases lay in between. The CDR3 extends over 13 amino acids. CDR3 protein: CASIRGFGETQYF. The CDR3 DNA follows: TGTGCCAGCATCCGGGGATTCGGAGAGACCCAGTACTTC.

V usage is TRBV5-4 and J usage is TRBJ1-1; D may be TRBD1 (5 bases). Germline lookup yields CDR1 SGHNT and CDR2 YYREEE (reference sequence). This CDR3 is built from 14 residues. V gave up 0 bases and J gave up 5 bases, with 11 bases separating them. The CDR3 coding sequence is TGTGCCAGCAGCTTGGGCGGTCAGGGAACTGAAGCTTTCTTT. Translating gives CASSLGGQGTEAFF.

This chain's CDR3 is CASSDSVAMSSYEQYF. In nucleotides, the CDR3 is TGTGCCAGCAGTGACTCGGTAGCGATGAGCTCCTACGAGCAGTACTTC. The V and J genes are TRBV6-4 and TRBJ2-7; D might be TRBD2 (5 bases). This CDR3 region has 16 residues. V shed 0 bases and J shed 0 bases, with 12 bases lying between them. Germline V lookup: CDR1 MRHNA, CDR2 SNTAGT.

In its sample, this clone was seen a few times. For the CDR3, the DNA is TGTGCCAGCAGCGGCCGGGGAAAGGGGGGACAGAACTCCTACAATGAGCAGTTCTTC. Translation gives CASSGRGKGGQNSYNEQFF. This rearrangement joins TRBV9 to TRBJ2-1, with TRBD1 as a possible D gene (7 bases). Germline V lookup: CDR1 SGDLS, CDR2 YYNGEE. Trimming took 3 bases from V and 0 from J, leaving 22 bases between them. The CDR3 is 19 residues long.

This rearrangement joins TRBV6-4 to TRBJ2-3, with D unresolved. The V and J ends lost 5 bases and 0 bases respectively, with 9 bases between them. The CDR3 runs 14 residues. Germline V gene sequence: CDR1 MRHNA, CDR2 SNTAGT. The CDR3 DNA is TGTGCCAGCAGTTTCACTCCTAGCACAGATACGCAGTATTTT. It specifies CASSFTPSTDTQYF.

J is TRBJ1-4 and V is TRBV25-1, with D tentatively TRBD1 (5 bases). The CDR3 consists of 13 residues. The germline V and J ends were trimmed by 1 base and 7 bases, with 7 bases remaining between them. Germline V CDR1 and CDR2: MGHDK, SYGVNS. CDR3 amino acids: CASSEWGGEKLFF. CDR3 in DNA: TGTGCCAGCAGTGAATGGGGGGGTGAAAAACTGTTTTTT.